The T cell receptor (beta chain) under discussion was sequenced for a study of cytomegalovirus exposure and HLA in healthy donors (dated by TCRdb to the late 2010s). For the study in its entirety: An earlier analysis of approximately 640 of the donors reported approximately 300 Gb of sequence data and around 120 million unique TCR beta sequences from roughly 180 million T cells. On average, roughly 240,000 unique TCR beta nucleotide sequences were sequenced per donor among about 400 genotyped donors of the cohort, with roughly 19% of those sequences being non-productive. An early release that covered roughly 600 HLA-typed donors contained approximately 300 gigabases of sequencing data and 75 million to 100 million unique TCR sequences. The aim of the study was to test whether cataloging public T cell receptors could identify signatures of past pathogen exposure. Every repertoire in the discovery cohort had been generated on one and the same sequencing platform. Four or five DR-DQ haplotypes were handled as single units for association and clustering because linkage in the cohort was strong. Genome-wide SNP genotypes for about three fifths of the 666 donors were used in a later genetic analysis, which treated that subset as a discovery cohort. A later analysis re-examined previously published TCR beta repertoires from several hundred donors and added high-resolution HLA genotyping to investigate patterns of TCR occurrence. In an earlier analysis of several hundred of the donors, high-throughput TCR beta sequencing was used to judge whether each TCR beta V gene segment behaved as functional or pseudogenic. The study used immunosequencing to profile the T cell repertoires of 666 subjects and linked those repertoires to cytomegalovirus serostatus. Both class I and class II loci were covered by HLA typing, at four-digit resolution. High-throughput TCR immunosequencing, statistical association of individual TCRs with disease status, and machine learning were combined to predict cytomegalovirus infection status. Alongside the repertoire data, information on donor age, sex, ethnicity and CMV serostatus was compiled. Of the approximately 370 genotyped donors, 65% to 90% were placed in the genetic ancestry cluster associated with self-reported Caucasian donors. The later analysis used no new phenotypic data to find candidate immune exposures, relying instead on TCR beta sequences and their occurrence across donors. The number of typed donors differed by locus: roughly 620-640 for A, B, C, DRB1 and DQB1; 500 to 550 for DQA1; some 590 for DPA1; and around 450 for DPB1. In addition to the first cohort of approximately 650 subjects, a separate validation cohort of approximately 120 different subjects was used.

Worth noting for this clone: What this receptor recognizes is not known. Per-base qualities were not stored, and no clone one base away is much larger.

The investigation overall reported the following: Correlated functional status among segregating V segments might reflect linkage disequilibrium, but an unknown experimental factor could not be ruled out. In this cohort, only TCR beta chains were sequenced, and detectable features were limited by the absence of alpha or paired-chain data. The 87-base-pair reads could not distinguish some IMGT-functional V segments, including TRBV6-2 and TRBV6-3, so those segments were excluded. The presence/absence analyses assumed that sequencing depth was roughly uniform across donors, and that assumption may not be true. For the cohort, immune exposure information was limited to CMV serostatus. In a later analysis, most CMV-associated TCR beta chains were found to appear HLA-restricted, with HLA associations seemingly driven largely by CMV exposure. Because counts were too low, around 18 rarely observed V segments, including chromosome 9 orphons, were left out of the earlier analysis of approximately 500 of the donors. A group of highly shared sequence variants was considered likely to be a technical artifact of the sequencing pipeline. A later analysis reported that several top co-occurrence clusters appeared linked to parvovirus B19, influenza, CMV and Epstein-Barr virus. In a later genetic analysis, a missense DCLRE1C variant was associated with V-gene and J-gene trimming of TCR beta chains, and the association was replicated in an independent cohort. Because some donors lacked HLA typing at each locus, the association tests relied only on the typed subset. The study gave a list of 150 to 200 TCR beta chains associated with cytomegalovirus. The authors suggested that the approach could potentially be generalized to other disease states and immunological phenotypes. When HLA alleles, especially DR and DQ, strongly co-occurred, attributing TCR associations to individual alleles was difficult. While some public TCRs were present in many individuals, most TCR sequences turned up only very rarely across donors. An earlier analysis of around 540 of the donors showed that most TCR beta V segments appeared in productive rearrangements either about 87% or about 30% of the time, which broadly matched IMGT annotations. In vitro tests confirmed that a few of the cytomegalovirus-associated TCR beta chains recognize cytomegalovirus antigens. Cytomegalovirus status was reported to be diagnosed by the classifier with high specificity and sensitivity in both the original and validation cohorts. A further reported finding was that TCR beta sequences accurately predicted the HLA-A and HLA-B alleles for most subjects in the first cohort. A later analysis associated about 16,000 TCR beta sequences with specific HLA alleles at a false discovery rate of 0.05. In a later analysis, HLA-associated TCR beta chains showed more clonal expansion and lower generation probabilities than non-associated chains that were equally common. In a later analysis, TCR association rates were found to vary across HLA loci, with the most associated TCRs seen for DRB1 alleles and the fewest for HLA-C alleles. Compared with the approximately 600-donor mean, donors in an Asian-associated ancestry cluster had fewer N-insertions in productive TCRs, according to a later genetic analysis.

The trim is 4 bases for V and 0 bases for J, with a gap of 15 bases between the germline ends. The CDR3 numbers 16 residues from cysteine through phenylalanine. Here the CDR3 DNA is all that survives: 48 bases in frame from base 1. CDR1 and CDR2 (LNHNV, YYDKDF) derive from the germline V gene (reference sequence). Receptor amplification or capture employed the immunoSEQ multiplex PCR assay. For the multiplex PCR, a mixture combining 60 forward primers for TCR Vbeta segments and 13 reverse primers for TCR Jbeta segments was used. The CDR3 region of rearranged TCR beta genes was amplified from genomic DNA with a multiplex PCR assay. The Illumina HiSeq System was used to sequence the amplified TCR beta libraries as 87-base-pair reads. Per the source publication's procedure: Across the 500 to 750 repertoires, a later analysis counted 60 million to 90 million unique TCR beta chains, 9.5 million to 13 million of which were shared by at least two donors. A nearest-neighbor algorithm error-corrected the raw reads and collapsed the reads into unique sequences, merging closely related sequences to remove PCR and sequencing errors. V, D and J gene segments were assigned by aligning CDR3 sequences to IMGT reference sequences. For a sequence to be retained, a match of at least six nucleotides to both a V gene segment and a J gene segment was required. Rearrangements were called productive when the CDR3 lacked stop codons and stayed in frame with V and J; all others were non-productive. CDR3 was defined by IMGT convention, running from the second conserved V-encoded cysteine to the conserved J-encoded phenylalanine. Sequences without an unambiguous match to a single V gene segment were excluded from the earlier analysis of several hundred of the donors. An earlier analysis of a few hundred of the donors classified V segments as functional when productive rearrangements were above 56.7% and as segregating when the standard deviation between donors was above 5%. A statistical classification framework was built for diagnosing cytomegalovirus status from the catalog of TCR beta chain sequences. A later analysis assigned V and J genes by comparing TCR nucleotide sequences with IMGT/GENE-DB human TR gene sequences. A later analysis assigned CDR3 sequences and most-parsimonious VDJ recombination scenarios with the TCRdist pipeline. In a later analysis, each TCR beta chain was defined by its CDR3 amino acid sequence together with its V-gene family, and reads without a unique V-gene family were excluded. As a way to deal with suspected cross-contamination and a sequencing artifact, a later analysis dropped 450 to 600 nucleotide sequences that were highly shared and had low generation probability. In a later analysis, a clonal expansion index was calculated for each public chain from normalized within-repertoire ranks of inferred template counts. In a later analysis, generation probabilities were computed with a VDJ recombination model fitted to out-of-frame rearrangements, and the resulting probabilities were checked against IGoR. In a later analysis, TCR-TCR, TCR-HLA and TCR-CMV co-occurrence was scored with hypergeometric tests, and a repertoire-size bias correction was applied to TCR pairs. In a later analysis, false discovery rates were estimated by permuting HLA or CMV assignments 20 times. A later analysis grouped co-occurring TCRs with DBSCAN, adding TCRdist sequence similarity when clustering within HLA-allele-positive subsets. Co-occurrence clustering excluded repertoires with fewer than 30,000 or more than 120,000 public chains, plus five with anomalous nucleotide sharing. The table comes from immuneACCESS by way of TCRdb, which keeps in-frame sequences with V and J called. Part of the clones is missing from these tables; in studies checked, under half for an unresolved V gene and the rest for unknown reasons. That table supplies the V and J calls and clone size; D and trimming were determined from the DNA. For this sample there are 75,000 to 95,000 clones; 78% appear just once. The biggest ten clones account for 4% to 5.5% of the sample.

The cohort comprised more than 550 healthy bone marrow donors. Cohort members were all nominally healthy when sampled, although unrecorded immune exposures were likely present. The donor tested CMV seropositive and was one of the 289 seropositive cohort members. A peripheral blood sample was collected from each donor, and TCR beta sequencing was performed on peripheral blood mononuclear cells. The Qiagen DNeasy Blood Extraction Kit was used to extract genomic DNA from the blood cell samples. This sequence originates from a male donor in good health and CMV-seropositive. The source material was PBMCs. In this chain, TRBV15 is recombined with TRBJ1-1, with the D gene call left open. The CDR3 here reads CATSKSGSRMNTEAFF. The DNA sequence reads TGTGCCACCAGCAAATCCGGGTCTAGGATGAACACTGAAGCTTTCTTT.